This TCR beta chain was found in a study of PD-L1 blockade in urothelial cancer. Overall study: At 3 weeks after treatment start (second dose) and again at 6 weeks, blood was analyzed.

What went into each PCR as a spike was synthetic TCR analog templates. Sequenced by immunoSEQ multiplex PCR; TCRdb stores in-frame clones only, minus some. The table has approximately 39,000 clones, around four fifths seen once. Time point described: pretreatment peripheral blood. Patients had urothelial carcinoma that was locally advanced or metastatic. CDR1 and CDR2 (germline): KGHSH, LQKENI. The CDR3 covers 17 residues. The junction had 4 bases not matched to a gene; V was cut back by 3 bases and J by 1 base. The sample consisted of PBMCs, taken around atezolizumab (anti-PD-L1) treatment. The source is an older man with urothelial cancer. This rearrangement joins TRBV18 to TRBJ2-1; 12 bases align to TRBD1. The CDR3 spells CASSPQGQGASYNEQFF. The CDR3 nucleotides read TGTGCCAGCTCACCCCAGGGACAGGGGGCTTCCTACAATGAGCAGTTCTTC.